The rows below give T cell receptor beta chains drawn from one sample of a study of beta chain features in type 1 diabetes. The repertoire was sequenced with immunoSEQ multiplex PCR; TCRdb's copy has only in-frame clones and lacks some. The sample contains fewer than 450,000 clones, roughly 13% of which appear only once. The source material was naive CD4+ T cells from blood. The receptor set was obtained from a woman between 18 and 30 years old with type 1 diabetes. Each CDR3 is given with its conserved first and last residue. Each record gives: V gene, J gene, clone size, D gene, CDR3 DNA, CDR3 protein. D genes are given only for firm matches. Size is omitted from some rows. Given values are once, few, many or a class for expanded clones.

TRBV4-1	TRBJ1-1	-	-	TGCGCCAGCAGCCAAGTCTACCGGGACGGAGGGGAAGCTTTCTTT	CASSQVYRDGGEAFF
TRBV27	TRBJ1-2	-	TRBD1	TGTGCCAGCGGCTACCTCGGACAGGGGGCGAGTGGCTACACCTTC	CASGYLGQGASGYTF
TRBV18	TRBJ2-1	-	-	TGTGCCAGCTCACGCCTGGAGACCAATGAGCAGTTCTTC	CASSRLETNEQFF
TRBV28	TRBJ2-1	few	TRBD1	TGTGCCAGCAGTTTATACGGACAGGGACCCTACAATGAGCAGTTCTTC	CASSLYGQGPYNEQFF
TRBV11-2	TRBJ2-7	few	TRBD2	TGTGCCAGCAGCTTAGGAGACCCCGGGACTAGCGGGAGGTACGAGCAGTACTTC	CASSLGDPGTSGRYEQYF
TRBV5-1	TRBJ2-2	few	TRBD2	TGCGCCAGCAGCTTACTAGCGGGAGACCCGAACACCGGGGAGCTGTTTTTT	CASSLLAGDPNTGELFF
TRBV10-2	TRBJ2-1	-	-	TGCGCCAGCAGTTTGCTATACAATGAGCAGTTCTTC	CASSLLYNEQFF
TRBV27	TRBJ1-2	-	TRBD1	TGTGCCAGCAGCTCCGGGACAGGGACATACTATGGCTACACCTTC	CASSSGTGTYYGYTF
TRBV7-2	TRBJ1-1	few	TRBD1	TGTGCCAGCAGCCCTGACAGGGTCGCTTTAAGCACTGAAGCTTTCTTT	CASSPDRVALSTEAFF
TRBV5-4	TRBJ1-1	-	TRBD1	TGTGCCAGCAGCTATCGACAGGGGGGGAACACTGAAGCTTTCTTT	CASSYRQGGNTEAFF
TRBV10-3	TRBJ2-1	few	TRBD2	TGTGCCATCAGTGATGGGCGGGAGCGAAATGAGCAGTTCTTC	CAISDGRERNEQFF
TRBV29-1	TRBJ2-3	-	-	TGCAGCGTTGGGCGGGGTACAGATACGCAGTATTTT	CSVGRGTDTQYF
TRBV27	TRBJ2-2	few	-	TGTGCCAGCAGGAGAACCACCGGGGAGCTGTTTTTT	CASRRTTGELFF
TRBV4-2	TRBJ1-1	-	-	TGTGCCAGCAGCCAAGCCTTGGCAACCTCGAACACTGAAGCTTTCTTT	CASSQALATSNTEAFF
TRBV19	TRBJ2-1	-	TRBD2	TGTGCCAGTAGTGCGGGACTAGCGGGAGGAAGCTACAATGAGCAGTTCTTC	CASSAGLAGGSYNEQFF
TRBV9	TRBJ2-2	-	TRBD2	TGTGCCAGCAGCGTTAGCCCTATTCTAGCGGGAGGGCTCACCGGGGAGCTGTTTTTT	CASSVSPILAGGLTGELFF
TRBV19	TRBJ2-4	few	TRBD1	TGTGCCAGTAGTATACGGGGACAGGGAATTTTAGCCAAAAACATTCAGTACTTC	CASSIRGQGILAKNIQYF
TRBV19	TRBJ2-5	-	-	TGTGCCAGTAGTATTGTTGCGGGCGGGGAGACCCAGTACTTC	CASSIVAGGETQYF
TRBV6-6	TRBJ2-3	-	-	TGTGCCAGCAGTTACTCGGAGGGCACAGATACGCAGTATTTT	CASSYSEGTDTQYF
TRBV28	TRBJ2-6	few	TRBD2	TGTGCCAGCACCCCCCGGGAGGGGAGCTCTGGGGCCAACGTCCTGACTTTC	CASTPREGSSGANVLTF
TRBV5-1	TRBJ2-1	-	TRBD1	TGCGCCAGCAGACAGGGGGCCCATGTCCCCTACAATGAGCAGTTCTTC	CASRQGAHVPYNEQFF
TRBV7-8	TRBJ2-1	few	TRBD2	TGTGCCAGCAGCCTACCTAGCGGGAGGTTGTATGAGCAGTTCTTC	CASSLPSGRLYEQFF
TRBV7-3	TRBJ2-5	-	-	TGTGCCAGCAGCGCGCAGGGTAGCCAAGAGACCCAGTACTTC	CASSAQGSQETQYF
TRBV28	TRBJ2-3	few	-	TGTGCCAGCAGTTTTCCAGGCGCGAGGGCAGATACGCAGTATTTT	CASSFPGARADTQYF
TRBV19	TRBJ2-1	few	-	TGTGCCAGTAGTATGGCTAGCAGGTATGAGCAGTTCTTC	CASSMASRYEQFF
TRBV10-3	TRBJ1-2	few	-	TGTGCCATCGGCCAGGGTGACTATGGCTACACCTTC	CAIGQGDYGYTF
TRBV29-1	TRBJ2-1	few	TRBD2	TGCAGCGTTGGGCGGCTAGCGGGAGGGTATGAGCAGTTCTTC	CSVGRLAGGYEQFF
TRBV5-1	TRBJ2-1	few	-	TGCGCCAGCAGGAGGGAGGCCTTCTCCTACAATGAGCAGTTCTTC	CASRREAFSYNEQFF
TRBV30	TRBJ1-5	-	TRBD1	TGTGCCTGGGCCAAAAATACAGGGGCTCAGCCCCAGCATTTT	CAWAKNTGAQPQHF
TRBV6-5	TRBJ2-3	-	-	TGTGCCAGCAGGGACTCCACTTTCACAGATACGCAGTATTTT	CASRDSTFTDTQYF
TRBV29-1	TRBJ1-1	-	-	TGCAGCGTTGTACCCCGTCTTAGGCGGGTGGCTGAAGCTTTCTTT	CSVVPRLRRVAEAFF
TRBV9	TRBJ2-1	-	TRBD2	TGTGCCAGCAGCGTTGGTAGCGGGAGGGACTACAATGAGCAGTTCTTC	CASSVGSGRDYNEQFF
TRBV28	TRBJ2-6	-	-	TGTGCAGCAAGGAGCGGGGCCAACGTCCTGACTTTC	CAARSGANVLTF
TRBV7-2	TRBJ2-7	few	-	TGTGCCAGCAGCCCACACTCTGGGCCCATGTACGAGCAGTACTTC	CASSPHSGPMYEQYF
TRBV29-1	TRBJ2-5	few	TRBD1	TGCAGCGCCGCCAGGGGGCCAGGAGAGACCCAGTACTTC	CSAARGPGETQYF
TRBV9	TRBJ2-3	-	TRBD2	TGTGCCAGCAGCGTTGGGAGTAGCGGGAGAAGAGGAGATACGCAGTATTTT	CASSVGSSGRRGDTQYF
TRBV29-1	TRBJ2-1	-	TRBD2	TGCAGCGTCGCGGGGACTAGCGGGAACAATGAGCAGTTCTTC	CSVAGTSGNNEQFF
TRBV11-3	TRBJ1-1	few	-	TGTGCCAGCAGCCCCGGTGGGAGGAACACTGAAGCTTTCTTT	CASSPGGRNTEAFF
TRBV5-1	TRBJ2-2	-	TRBD2	TGCGCCAGCAGCTTGTCTCCTGGTCTAGCGGGGACCGGGGAGCTGTTTTTT	CASSLSPGLAGTGELFF
TRBV6-5	TRBJ2-5	few	-	TGTGCCAGCAGTCCCCGCGGGCGGGAAGAGACCCAGTACTTC	CASSPRGREETQYF
TRBV14	TRBJ2-1	-	-	TGTGCCAGCAGCCTAAACAATGAGCAGTTCTTC	CASSLNNEQFF